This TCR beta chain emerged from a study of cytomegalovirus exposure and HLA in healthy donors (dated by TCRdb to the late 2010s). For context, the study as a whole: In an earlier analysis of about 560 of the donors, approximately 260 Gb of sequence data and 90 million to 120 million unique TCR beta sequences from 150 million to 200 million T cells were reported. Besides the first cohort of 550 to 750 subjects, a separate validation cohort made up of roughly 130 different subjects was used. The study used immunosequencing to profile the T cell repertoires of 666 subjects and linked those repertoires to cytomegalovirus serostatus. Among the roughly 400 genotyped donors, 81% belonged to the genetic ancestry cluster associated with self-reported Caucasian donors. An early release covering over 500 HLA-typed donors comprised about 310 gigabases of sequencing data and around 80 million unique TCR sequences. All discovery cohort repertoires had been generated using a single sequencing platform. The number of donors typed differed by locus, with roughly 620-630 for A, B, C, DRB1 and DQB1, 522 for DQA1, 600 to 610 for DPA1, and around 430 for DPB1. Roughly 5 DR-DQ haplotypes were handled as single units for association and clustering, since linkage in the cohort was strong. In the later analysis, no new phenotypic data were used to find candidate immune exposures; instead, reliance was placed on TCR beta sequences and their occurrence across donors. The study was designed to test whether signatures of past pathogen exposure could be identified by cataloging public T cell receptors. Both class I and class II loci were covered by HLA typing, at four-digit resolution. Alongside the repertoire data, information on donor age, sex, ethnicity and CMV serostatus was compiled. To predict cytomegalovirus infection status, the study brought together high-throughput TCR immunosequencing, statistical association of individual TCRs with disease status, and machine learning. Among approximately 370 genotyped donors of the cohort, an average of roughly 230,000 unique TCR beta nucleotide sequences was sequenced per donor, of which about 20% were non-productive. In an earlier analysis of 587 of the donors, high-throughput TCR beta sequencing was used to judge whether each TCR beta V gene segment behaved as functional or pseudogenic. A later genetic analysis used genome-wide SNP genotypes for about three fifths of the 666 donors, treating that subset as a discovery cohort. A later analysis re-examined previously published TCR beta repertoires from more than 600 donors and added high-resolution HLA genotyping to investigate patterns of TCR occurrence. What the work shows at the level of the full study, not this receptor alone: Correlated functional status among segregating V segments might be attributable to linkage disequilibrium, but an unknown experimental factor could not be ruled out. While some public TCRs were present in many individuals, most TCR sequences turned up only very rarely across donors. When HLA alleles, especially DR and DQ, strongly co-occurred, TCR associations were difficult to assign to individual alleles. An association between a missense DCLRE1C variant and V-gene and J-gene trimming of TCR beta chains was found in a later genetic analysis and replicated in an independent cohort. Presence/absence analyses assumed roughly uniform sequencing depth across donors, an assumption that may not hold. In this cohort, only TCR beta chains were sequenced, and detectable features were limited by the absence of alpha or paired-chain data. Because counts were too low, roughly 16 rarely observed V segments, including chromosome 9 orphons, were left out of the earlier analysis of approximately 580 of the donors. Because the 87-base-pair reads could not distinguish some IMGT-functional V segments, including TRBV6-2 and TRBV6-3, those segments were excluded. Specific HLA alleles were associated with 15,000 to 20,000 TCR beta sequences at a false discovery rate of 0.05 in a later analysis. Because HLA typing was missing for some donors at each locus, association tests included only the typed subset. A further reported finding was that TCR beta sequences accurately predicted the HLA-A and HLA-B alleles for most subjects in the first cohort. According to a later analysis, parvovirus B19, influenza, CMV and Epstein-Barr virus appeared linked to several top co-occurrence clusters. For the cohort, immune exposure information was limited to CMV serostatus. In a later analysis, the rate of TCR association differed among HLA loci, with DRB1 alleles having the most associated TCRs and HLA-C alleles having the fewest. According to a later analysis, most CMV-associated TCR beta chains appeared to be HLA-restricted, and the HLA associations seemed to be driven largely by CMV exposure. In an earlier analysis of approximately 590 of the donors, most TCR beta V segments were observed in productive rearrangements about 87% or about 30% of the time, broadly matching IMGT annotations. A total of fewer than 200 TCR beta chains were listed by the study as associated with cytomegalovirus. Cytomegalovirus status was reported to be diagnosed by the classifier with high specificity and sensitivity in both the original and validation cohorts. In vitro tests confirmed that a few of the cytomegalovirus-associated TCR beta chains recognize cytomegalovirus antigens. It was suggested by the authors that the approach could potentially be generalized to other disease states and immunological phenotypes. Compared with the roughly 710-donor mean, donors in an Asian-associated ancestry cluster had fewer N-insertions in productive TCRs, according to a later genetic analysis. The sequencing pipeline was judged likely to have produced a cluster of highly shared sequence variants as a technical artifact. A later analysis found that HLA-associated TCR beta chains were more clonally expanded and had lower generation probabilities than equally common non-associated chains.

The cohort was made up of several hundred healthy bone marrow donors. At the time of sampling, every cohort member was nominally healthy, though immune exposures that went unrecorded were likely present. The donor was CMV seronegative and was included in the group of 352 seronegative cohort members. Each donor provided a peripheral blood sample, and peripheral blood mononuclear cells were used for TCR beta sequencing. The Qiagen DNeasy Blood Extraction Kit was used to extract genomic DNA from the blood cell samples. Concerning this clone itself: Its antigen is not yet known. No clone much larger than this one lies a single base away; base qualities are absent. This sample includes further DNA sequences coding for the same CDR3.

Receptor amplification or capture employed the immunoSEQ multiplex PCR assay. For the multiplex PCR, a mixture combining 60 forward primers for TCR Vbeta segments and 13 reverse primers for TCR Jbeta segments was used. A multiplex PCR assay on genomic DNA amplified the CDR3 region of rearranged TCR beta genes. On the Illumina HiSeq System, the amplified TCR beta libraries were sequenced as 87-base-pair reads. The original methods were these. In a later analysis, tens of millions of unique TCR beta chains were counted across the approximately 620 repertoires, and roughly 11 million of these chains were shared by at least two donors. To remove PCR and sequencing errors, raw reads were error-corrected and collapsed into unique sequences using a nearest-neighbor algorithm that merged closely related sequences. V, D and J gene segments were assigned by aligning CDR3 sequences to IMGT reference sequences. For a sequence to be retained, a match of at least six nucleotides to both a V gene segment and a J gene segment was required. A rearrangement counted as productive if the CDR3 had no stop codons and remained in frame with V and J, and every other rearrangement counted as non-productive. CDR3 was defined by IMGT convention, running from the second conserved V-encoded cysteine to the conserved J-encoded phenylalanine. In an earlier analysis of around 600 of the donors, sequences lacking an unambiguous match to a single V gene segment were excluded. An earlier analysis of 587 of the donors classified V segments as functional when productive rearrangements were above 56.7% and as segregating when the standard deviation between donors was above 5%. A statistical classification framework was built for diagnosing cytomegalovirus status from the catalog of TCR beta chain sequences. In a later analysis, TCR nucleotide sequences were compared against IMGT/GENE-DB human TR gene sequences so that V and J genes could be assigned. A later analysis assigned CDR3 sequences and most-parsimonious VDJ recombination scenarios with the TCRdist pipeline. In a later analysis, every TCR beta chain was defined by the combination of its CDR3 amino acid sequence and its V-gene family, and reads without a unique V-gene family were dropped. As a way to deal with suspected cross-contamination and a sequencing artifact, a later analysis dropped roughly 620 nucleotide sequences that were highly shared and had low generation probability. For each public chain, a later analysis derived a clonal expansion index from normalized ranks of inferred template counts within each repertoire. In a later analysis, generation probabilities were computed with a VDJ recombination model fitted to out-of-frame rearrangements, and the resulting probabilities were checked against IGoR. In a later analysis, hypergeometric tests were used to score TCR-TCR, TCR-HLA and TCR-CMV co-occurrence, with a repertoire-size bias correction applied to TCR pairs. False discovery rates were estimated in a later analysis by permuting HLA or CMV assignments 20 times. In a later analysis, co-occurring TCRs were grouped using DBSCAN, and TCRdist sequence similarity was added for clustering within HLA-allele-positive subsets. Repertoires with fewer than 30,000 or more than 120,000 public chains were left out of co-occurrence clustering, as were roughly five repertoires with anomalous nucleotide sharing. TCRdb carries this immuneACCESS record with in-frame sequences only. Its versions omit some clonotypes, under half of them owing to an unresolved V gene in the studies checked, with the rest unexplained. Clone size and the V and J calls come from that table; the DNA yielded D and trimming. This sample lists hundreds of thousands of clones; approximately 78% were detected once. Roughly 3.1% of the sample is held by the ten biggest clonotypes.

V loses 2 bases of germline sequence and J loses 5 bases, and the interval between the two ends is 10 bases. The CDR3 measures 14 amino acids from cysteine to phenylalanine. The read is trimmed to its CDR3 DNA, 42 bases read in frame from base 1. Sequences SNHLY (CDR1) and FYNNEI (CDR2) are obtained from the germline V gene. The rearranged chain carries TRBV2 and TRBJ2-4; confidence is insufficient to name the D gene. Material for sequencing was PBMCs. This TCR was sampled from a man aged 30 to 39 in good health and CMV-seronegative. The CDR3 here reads CASSELRSQNIQYF. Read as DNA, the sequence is TGTGCCAGCAGTGAACTACGGAGCCAAAACATTCAGTACTTC.